This TCR beta chain was retrieved from a study of cytomegalovirus exposure and HLA in healthy donors. Study-level results: Some segments of the V type, notably TRBV6-2 and TRBV6-3, were excluded as indistinguishable. Across donors, most TCRs were seen rarely, yet some public ones were widespread.

In this sample, this clone turned up a few times. Its antigen is currently unknown. Different DNA sequences within this sample yield the same CDR3. V was shortened by 7 bases and J by 5 bases, with 8 bases between the two germline ends. This CDR3 has 11 amino acids. Germline V gene lookup returns CDR1 LNHDA and CDR2 SQIVND (reference sequence). PCR was performed using 60 Vbeta and 13 Jbeta primers. Generated by immunoSEQ multiplex PCR, the TCRdb table keeps only in-frame clones and is missing some. The sample records 150,000 to 200,000 clones, around 80% being singletons. The receptor was derived from a male donor in good health and CMV-seropositive. Sequencing was performed on PBMCs. The chain employs TRBV19 and TRBJ1-1; D is undetermined. The CDR3 DNA sequence: TGTGCCAGTAAAACGAGGACTGAAGCTTTCTTT. It translates to CASKTRTEAFF.